Below, one T cell receptor (beta chain) is given with its context. As yet, its antigen is unknown. The ends were cut back, 5 bases at V and 3 bases at J, with 14 bases in the middle. Germline V CDR1 and CDR2: SEHNR, FQNEAQ (reference sequence). The CDR3 consists of 14 residues. The data were produced by immunoSEQ multiplex PCR, yet TCRdb's version contains in-frame clones alone and is incomplete. In the table there are some 39,000 clones, roughly 95% of which are singletons. This sample is drawn from a study of graft-versus-host responses after intestinal transplantation. Overall study: Recipients uniformly received anti-thymocyte globulin induction, followed by tacrolimus and steroids for two to four years.

The input for sequencing was unstimulated CD8+ T cells sorted from spleen or lymph node cells, taken before transplant. The clonotype originates from a human donor who was the organ donor for an intestinal transplant. The chain links TRBV7-9 to TRBJ2-7; D uncertain. CDR3 protein: CASSLPVDNYEQYF. The CDR3 nucleotides read TGTGCCAGCAGCCTGCCGGTCGATAACTACGAGCAGTACTTC.